Below are 16 T cell receptor beta chains sequenced from a single sample in a study of CD8+ T cells in alopecia areata. Extracted from the samples, RNA was reverse transcribed into cDNA to serve as the sequencing template. Method: immunoSEQ multiplex PCR; TCRdb's copy keeps in-frame clones and lacks some. The sample lists 130,000 or so clones; approximately 60% were seen once. Regarding treatment: oral pan-JAK inhibitor, 5-10 mg twice daily. Sequencing was performed on CD4+ T cells sorted from blood, taken at week 4, from a patient treated with tofacitinib. Every receptor here comes from a human donor with alopecia areata.

This clone was seen just once. The chain has TRBV5-6 and TRBJ2-1; possible D gene TRBD1, 7 bases. Trimming shortened V by 1 base and J by 9 bases, and 11 bases separated the two germline ends. CDR3 length: 13 amino acids. Germline CDR1 is SGHDT and CDR2 is YYEEEE. The CDR3 here is CASSLSQGGEQFF. In DNA, the CDR3 is TGTGCCAGCAGCTTGTCCCAGGGGGGTGAGCAGTTCTTC.

In regard to this clone: Other nucleotide sequences in the sample specify the same CDR3. The J gene is TRBJ1-5, the V gene TRBV30; D gene unclear. Between the trimmed V and J ends, which lost 2 bases and 0 bases, there was a span of 5 bases. CDR1 is GTSNPN and CDR2 is SVGIG in the germline V gene (reference sequence). The CDR3 is 13 residues long. As DNA, the CDR3 is TGTGCCTGGAGTCGCGATAGCAATCAGCCCCAGCATTTT. Protein sequence: CAWSRDSNQPQHF. Filled out from reference TRBV30 and TRBJ1-5, the complete variable domain reads SQTIHQWPATLVQPVGSPLSLECTVEGTSNPNLYWYRQAAGRGLQLLFYSVGIGQISSEVPQNLSASRPQDRQFILSSKKLLLSDSGFYLCAWSRDSNQPQHFGDGTRLSIL.

The gene calls are TRBV9 and TRBJ2-7; 10 bases are a match to TRBD1. The CDR3 runs to 14 residues. Germline V CDR1 and CDR2: SGDLS, YYNGEE. V was clipped by 3 bases and J by 2 bases; unmatched bases: 2. Written as DNA, the CDR3 is TGTGCCAGCAGCGCGGGACAGGGGCCCTACGAGCAGTACTTC. Encoded protein: CASSAGQGPYEQYF.

This chain connects TRBV28 to TRBJ2-3, with D unclear. The CDR3 consists of 13 residues. In germline, CDR1 is MDHEN, CDR2 SYDVKM. V lost 1 base, J lost 5 bases, and 7 bases lay in between. This CDR3 is CASSLSLRDTQYF. CDR3 sequence (DNA): TGTGCCAGCAGTTTATCTTTACGAGATACGCAGTATTTT.

The CDR3 DNA follows: TGCAGCGTGGCGGCGTATCAAGAGACCCAGTACTTC. Translation gives CSVAAYQETQYF. The chain has TRBV29-1 and TRBJ2-5, with D uncertain. Germline CDR1 reads SQVTM; CDR2 reads ANQGSEA. This CDR3 has 12 amino acids. Trimming left V 6 bases short and J 2 bases short, with 10 bases between.

The rearrangement links TRBV5-1 to TRBJ1-2; 8 positions match TRBD1. V lost 0 bases to trimming and J lost 5 bases; unmatched junction nucleotides: 6. Germline V gives CDR1 SGHRS, CDR2 YFSETQ. The CDR3 sequence is 15 residues long. This chain's CDR3 is CASSLGGTGRYGYTF. The CDR3 DNA is TGCGCCAGCAGCTTGGGCGGGACAGGAAGATATGGCTACACCTTC. Using reference TRBV5-1 and TRBJ1-2 for the parts outside the CDR3, the full variable domain is KAGVTQTPRYLIKTRGQQVTLSCSPISGHRSVSWYQQTPGQGLQFLFEYFSETQRNKGNFPGRFSGRQFSNSRSEMNVSTLELGDSALYLCASSLGGTGRYGYTFGSGTRLTVV.

V gene TRBV2 combines with J gene TRBJ2-3; no firm D call. V was trimmed by 5 bases and J by 2 bases, leaving 2 bases between them. The CDR3 has 11 amino acids. Looked up from germline, CDR1 is SNHLY and CDR2 is FYNNEI. The DNA of the CDR3 is TGTGCCAGCAGTTCCACAGATACGCAGTATTTT. Protein: CASSSTDTQYF. The full variable domain, completed using reference TRBV2 and TRBJ2-3, is EPEVTQTPSHQVTQMGQEVILRCVPISNHLYFYWYRQILGQKVEFLVSFYNNEISEKSEIFDDQFSVERPDGSNFTLKIRSTKLEDSAMYFCASSSTDTQYFGPGTRLTVL.

The chain carries TRBV2 and TRBJ2-1, with 16 bases identical to TRBD2. Germline assignment: CDR1 SNHLY and CDR2 FYNNEI. The V segment lost 5 bases and the J segment 0 bases; nucleotides outside the gene matches: 13. The CDR3 is made up of 21 amino acids. CDR3 DNA: TGTGCCAGCAGTCACCCGGGACTAGCGGGAGGGCCGATAGCCTCCTACAATGAGCAGTTCTTC. Residues: CASSHPGLAGGPIASYNEQFF. Full variable domain (outside the CDR3, taken from reference TRBV2 and TRBJ2-1): EPEVTQTPSHQVTQMGQEVILRCVPISNHLYFYWYRQILGQKVEFLVSFYNNEISEKSEIFDDQFSVERPDGSNFTLKIRSTKLEDSAMYFCASSHPGLAGGPIASYNEQFFGPGTRLTVL.

The chain carries TRBV6-6 and TRBJ2-3; D remains unclear. The CDR3 length is 12 residues. Germline values: CDR1 MNHNY, CDR2 SVGAGI (reference sequence). Trimming removed 5 bases at V and 4 bases at J, with 7 bases between. The chain's CDR3 is CASSGVSDTQYF. As DNA, the CDR3 is TGTGCCAGCAGTGGCGTATCAGATACGCAGTATTTT.

The genes are TRBV25-1 and TRBJ2-5; 8 nucleotides match TRBD2. V shed 3 bases, J shed 2 bases, and the junction held 11 bases outside the gene matches. The germline V gene encodes CDR1 MGHDK and CDR2 SYGVNS. The CDR3 has 17 residues. CDR3 sequence: CASSDAVGASGQETQYF. As DNA, the CDR3 is TGTGCCAGCAGTGATGCAGTAGGGGCTAGCGGGCAAGAGACCCAGTACTTC.

The V and J genes are TRBV7-9 and TRBJ2-1; a weak D match, TRBD1 (6 bases). Germline CDR1 and CDR2: SEHNR and FQNEAQ (reference sequence). V was cut by 3 bases and J by 7 bases, with 13 bases left in between. This CDR3 is built from 14 residues. The CDR3 DNA sequence: TGTGCCAGCAGCTTTGGAACAGGGCTAAATGAGCAGTTCTTC. Its protein is CASSFGTGLNEQFF.

This chain joins TRBV29-1 and TRBJ1-2; possibly TRBD1 for D (5 bases). Germline CDR1 and CDR2: SQVTM and ANQGSEA. The CDR3 length is 14 residues. The V end lost 2 bases, the J end lost 4 bases, and 14 bases lay between the germline ends. The CDR3 DNA is TGCAGCGTTGAAATGGGGCGAGGTACCTATGGCTACACCTTC. Translating gives CSVEMGRGTYGYTF.

The chain recombines TRBV5-4 with TRBJ2-1; no definite D call. Germline V gives CDR1 SGHNT, CDR2 YYREEE (reference sequence). Trimming pared 4 bases from V and 4 bases from J, leaving 6 bases between. The length of the CDR3 is 12 residues. The CDR3 nucleotides are TGTGCCAGCAGCACTGATTACAATGAGCAGTTCTTC. As protein: CASSTDYNEQFF. Variable domain in full (rest from reference TRBV5-4 and TRBJ2-1): ETGVTQSPTHLIKTRGQQVTLRCSSQSGHNTVSWYQQALGQGPQFIFQYYREEENGRGNFPPRFSGLQFPNYSSELNVNALELDDSALYLCASSTDYNEQFFGPGTRLTVL.

V usage is TRBV30 and J usage is TRBJ1-1; 9 nucleotides match TRBD1. Germline assignment: CDR1 GTSNPN and CDR2 SVGIG (reference sequence). V lost 0 bases and J lost 5; bases outside the gene matches: 4. The length of the CDR3 is 14 residues. CDR3 in DNA: TGTGCCTGGAGTGTGGGGACAGGGCTTACTGAAGCTTTCTTT. The encoded protein is CAWSVGTGLTEAFF. The entire variable domain, with the rest obtained from reference TRBV30 and TRBJ1-1, is as follows: SQTIHQWPATLVQPVGSPLSLECTVEGTSNPNLYWYRQAAGRGLQLLFYSVGIGQISSEVPQNLSASRPQDRQFILSSKKLLLSDSGFYLCAWSVGTGLTEAFFGQGTRLTVV.

The chain joins TRBV9 to TRBJ1-5; unclear D gene. Trimming removed 1 base from V and 5 bases from J, with 7 bases in between. Germline CDR1 is SGDLS and CDR2 is YYNGEE. This CDR3 has 13 residues. CDR3 sequence: CASSVLSDQPQHF. CDR3 nucleotides: TGTGCCAGCAGCGTACTGAGTGATCAGCCCCAGCATTTT. The full variable domain, its missing parts supplied by reference TRBV9 and TRBJ1-5, is DSGVTQTPKHLITATGQRVTLRCSPRSGDLSVYWYQQSLDQGLQFLIQYYNGEERAKGNILERFSAQQFPDLHSELNLSSLELGDSALYFCASSVLSDQPQHFGDGTRLSIL.

The genes are TRBV30 and TRBJ1-4; D is ambiguous. Trimming left V 0 bases short and J 7 bases short, with 6 bases between. This CDR3 is built from 12 residues. CDR1 GTSNPN and CDR2 SVGIG come from the germline V gene (reference sequence). The CDR3: CAWSVSGEKLFF. DNA of the CDR3: TGTGCCTGGAGTGTAAGTGGTGAAAAACTGTTTTTT.